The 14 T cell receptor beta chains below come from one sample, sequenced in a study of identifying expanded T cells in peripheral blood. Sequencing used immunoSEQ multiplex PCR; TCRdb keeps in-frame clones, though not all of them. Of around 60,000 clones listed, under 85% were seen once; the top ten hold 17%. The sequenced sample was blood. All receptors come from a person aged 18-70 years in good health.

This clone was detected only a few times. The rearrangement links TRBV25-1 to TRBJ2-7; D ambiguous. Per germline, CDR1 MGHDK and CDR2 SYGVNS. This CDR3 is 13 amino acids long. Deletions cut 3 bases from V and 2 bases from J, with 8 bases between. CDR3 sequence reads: CASSEEGTYEQYF. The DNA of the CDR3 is TGTGCCAGCAGTGAGGAAGGAACCTACGAGCAGTACTTC.

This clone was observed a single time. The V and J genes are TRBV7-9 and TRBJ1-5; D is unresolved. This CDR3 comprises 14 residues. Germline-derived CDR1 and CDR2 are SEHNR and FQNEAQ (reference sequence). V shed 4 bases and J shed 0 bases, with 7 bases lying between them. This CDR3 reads CASSSPVSNQPQHF. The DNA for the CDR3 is TGTGCCAGCAGCTCGCCCGTTAGCAATCAGCCCCAGCATTTT.

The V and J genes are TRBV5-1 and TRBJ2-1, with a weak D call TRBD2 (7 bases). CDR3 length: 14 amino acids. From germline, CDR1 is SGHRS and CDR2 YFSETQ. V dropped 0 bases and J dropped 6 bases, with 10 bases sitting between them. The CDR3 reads CASSLAGGLNEQFF. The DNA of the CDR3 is TGCGCCAGCAGCTTGGCCGGGGGGCTCAATGAGCAGTTCTTC.

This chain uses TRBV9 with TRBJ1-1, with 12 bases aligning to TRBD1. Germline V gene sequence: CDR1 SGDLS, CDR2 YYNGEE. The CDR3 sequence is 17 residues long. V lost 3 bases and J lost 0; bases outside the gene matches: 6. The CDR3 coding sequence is TGTGCCAGCAGCGCGACGGGACAGGGGGCCTTGAACACTGAAGCTTTCTTT. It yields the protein CASSATGQGALNTEAFF.

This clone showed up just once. CDR3 DNA: TGTGCCAGCAGCTCCTGGACGGACTATGGCTACACCTTC. This gives the protein CASSSWTDYGYTF. This chain joins TRBV7-9 and TRBJ1-2; D unresolved. The germline gives CDR1 SEHNR, CDR2 FQNEAQ (reference sequence). V lost 4 bases to trimming and J lost 3 bases, with 9 bases between them. This CDR3 region has 13 residues.

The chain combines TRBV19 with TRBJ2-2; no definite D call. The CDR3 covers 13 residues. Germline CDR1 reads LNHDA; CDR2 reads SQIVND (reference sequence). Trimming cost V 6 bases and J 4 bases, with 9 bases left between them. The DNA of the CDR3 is TGTGCCAGTAGACCTTTTCCCACCGGGGAGCTGTTTTTT. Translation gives CASRPFPTGELFF.

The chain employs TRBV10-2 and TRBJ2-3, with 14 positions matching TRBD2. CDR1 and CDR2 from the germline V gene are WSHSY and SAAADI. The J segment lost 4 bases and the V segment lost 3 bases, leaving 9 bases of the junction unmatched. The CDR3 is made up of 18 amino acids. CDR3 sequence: CASSDPRLAGGGADTQYF. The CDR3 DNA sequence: TGCGCCAGCAGTGACCCTCGACTAGCGGGAGGGGGTGCAGATACGCAGTATTTT.

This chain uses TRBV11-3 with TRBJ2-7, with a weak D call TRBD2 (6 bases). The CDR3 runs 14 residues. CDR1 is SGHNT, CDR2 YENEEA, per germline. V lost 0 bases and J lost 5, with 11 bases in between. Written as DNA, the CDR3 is TGTGCCAGCAGCTTAGAGGCCGGGGAGGACGAGCAGTACTTC. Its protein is CASSLEAGEDEQYF. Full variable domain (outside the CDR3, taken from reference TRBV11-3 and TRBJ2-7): EAGVVQSPRYKIIEKKQPVAFWCNPISGHNTLYWYLQNLGQGPELLIRYENEEAVDDSQLPKDRFSAERLKGVDSTLKIQPAELGDSAVYLCASSLEAGEDEQYFGPGTRLTVT.

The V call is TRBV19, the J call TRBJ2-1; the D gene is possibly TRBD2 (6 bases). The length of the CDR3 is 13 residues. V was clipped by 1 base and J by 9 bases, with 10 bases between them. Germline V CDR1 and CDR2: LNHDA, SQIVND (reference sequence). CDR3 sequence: CASSIVGGAEQFF. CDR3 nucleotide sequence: TGTGCCAGTAGTATAGTCGGAGGGGCTGAGCAGTTCTTC.

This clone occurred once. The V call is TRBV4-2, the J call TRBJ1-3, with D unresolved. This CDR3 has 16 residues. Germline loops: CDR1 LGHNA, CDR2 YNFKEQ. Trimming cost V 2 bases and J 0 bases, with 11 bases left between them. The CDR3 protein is CASSQRSDSSGNTIYF. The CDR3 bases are TGTGCCAGCAGCCAACGCTCGGATAGCTCTGGAAACACCATATATTTT.

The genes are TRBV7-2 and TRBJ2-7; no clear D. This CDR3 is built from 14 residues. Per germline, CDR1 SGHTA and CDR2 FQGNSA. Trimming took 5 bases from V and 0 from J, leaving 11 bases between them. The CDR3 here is CASSPTVNSYEQYF. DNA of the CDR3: TGTGCCAGCAGCCCGACGGTAAACTCCTACGAGCAGTACTTC.

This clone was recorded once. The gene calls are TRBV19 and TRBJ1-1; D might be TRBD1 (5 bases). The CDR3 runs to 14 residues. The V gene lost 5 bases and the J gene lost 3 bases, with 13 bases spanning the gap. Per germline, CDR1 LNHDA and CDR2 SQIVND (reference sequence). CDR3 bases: TGTGCCAGTAGTGTAGTCAGGGATGACACTGAAGCTTTCTTT. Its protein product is CASSVVRDDTEAFF.

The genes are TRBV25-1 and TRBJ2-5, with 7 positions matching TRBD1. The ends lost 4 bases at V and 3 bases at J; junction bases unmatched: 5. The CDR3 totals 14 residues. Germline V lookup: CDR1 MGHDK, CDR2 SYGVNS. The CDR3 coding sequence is TGTGCCAGCAGTGTGGGACAGATCGAAGAGACCCAGTACTTC. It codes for CASSVGQIEETQYF.

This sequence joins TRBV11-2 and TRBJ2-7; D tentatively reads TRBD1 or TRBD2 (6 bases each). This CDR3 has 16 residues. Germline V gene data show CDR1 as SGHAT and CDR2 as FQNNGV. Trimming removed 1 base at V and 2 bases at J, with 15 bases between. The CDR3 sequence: CASSLVLGGGPYEQYF. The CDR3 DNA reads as TGTGCCAGCAGCTTAGTCTTGGGGGGCGGGCCCTACGAGCAGTACTTC.